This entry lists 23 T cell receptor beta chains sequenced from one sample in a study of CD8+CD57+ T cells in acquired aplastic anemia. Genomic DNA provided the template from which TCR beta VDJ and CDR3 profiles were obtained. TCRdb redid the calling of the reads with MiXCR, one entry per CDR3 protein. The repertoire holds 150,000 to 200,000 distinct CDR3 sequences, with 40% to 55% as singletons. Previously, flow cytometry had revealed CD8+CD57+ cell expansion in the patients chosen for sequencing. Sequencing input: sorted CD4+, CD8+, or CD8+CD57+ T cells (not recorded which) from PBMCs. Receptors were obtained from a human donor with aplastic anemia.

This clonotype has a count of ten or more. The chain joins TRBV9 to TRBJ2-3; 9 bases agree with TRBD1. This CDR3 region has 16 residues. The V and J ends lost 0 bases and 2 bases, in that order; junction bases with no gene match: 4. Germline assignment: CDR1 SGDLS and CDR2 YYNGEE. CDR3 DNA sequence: TGTGCCAGCAGCGTAGAAGGGACAGGGCCCACAGATACGCAGTATTTT. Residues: CASSVEGTGPTDTQYF. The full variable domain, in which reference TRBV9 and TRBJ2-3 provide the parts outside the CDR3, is DSGVTQTPKHLITATGQRVTLRCSPRSGDLSVYWYQQSLDQGLQFLIQYYNGEERAKGNILERFSAQQFPDLHSELNLSSLELGDSALYFCASSVEGTGPTDTQYFGPGTRLTVL.

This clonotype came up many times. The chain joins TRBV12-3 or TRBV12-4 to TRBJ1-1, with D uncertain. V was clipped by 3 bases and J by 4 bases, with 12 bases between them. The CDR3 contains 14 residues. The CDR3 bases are TGTGCCAGCAGTTTTGCACCGCCCGGCACTGAAGCTTTCTTT. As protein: CASSFAPPGTEAFF.

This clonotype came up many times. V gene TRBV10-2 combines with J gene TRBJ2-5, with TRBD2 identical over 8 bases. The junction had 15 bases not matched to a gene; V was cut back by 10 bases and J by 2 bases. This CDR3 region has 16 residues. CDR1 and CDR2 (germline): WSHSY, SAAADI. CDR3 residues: CAIPLRLAGSQETQYF. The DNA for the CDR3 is TGCGCCATCCCTCTTAGGTTAGCGGGGTCACAAGAGACCCAGTACTTC.

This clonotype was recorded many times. The CDR3 is CASSPTQGYEQYF. CDR3 bases: TGTGCCAGCTCGCCCACACAGGGATACGAGCAGTACTTC. This rearrangement joins TRBV5-4 to TRBJ2-7; perhaps TRBD1 as D (6 bases). Per germline, CDR1 SGHNT and CDR2 YYREEE (reference sequence). This CDR3 is built from 13 residues. V was clipped by 7 bases and J by 4 bases, with 15 bases between them.

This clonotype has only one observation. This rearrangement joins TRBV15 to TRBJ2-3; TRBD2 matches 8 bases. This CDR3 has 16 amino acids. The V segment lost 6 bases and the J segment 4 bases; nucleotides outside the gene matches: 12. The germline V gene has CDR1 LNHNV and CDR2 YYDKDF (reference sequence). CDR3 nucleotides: TGTGCCACCAGGATGGGACTAGTTATCGCCGCAGATACGCAGTATTTT. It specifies CATRMGLVIAADTQYF.

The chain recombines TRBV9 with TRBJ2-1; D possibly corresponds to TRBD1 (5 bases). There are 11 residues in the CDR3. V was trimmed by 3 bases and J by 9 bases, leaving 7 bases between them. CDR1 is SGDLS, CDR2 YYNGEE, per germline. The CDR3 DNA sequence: TGTGCCAGCAGCGGAAGGGGTGAGCAGTTCTTC. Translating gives CASSGRGEQFF.

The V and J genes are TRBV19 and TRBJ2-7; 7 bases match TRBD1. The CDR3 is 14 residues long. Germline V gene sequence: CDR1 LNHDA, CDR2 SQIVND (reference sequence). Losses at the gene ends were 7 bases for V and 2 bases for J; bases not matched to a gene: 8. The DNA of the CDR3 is TGTGCCAGTAAATCCGACAGGGTAGCCTACGAGCAGTACTTC. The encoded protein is CASKSDRVAYEQYF.

The CDR3 protein is CATSRGGDGTDTQYF. DNA of the CDR3: TGTGCCACCAGCAGAGGGGGGGATGGCACAGATACGCAGTATTTT. The chain recombines TRBV15 with TRBJ2-3; D might be TRBD2 (6 bases). The V and J ends lost 1 base and 1 base respectively, with 9 bases between them. The CDR3 consists of 15 residues. The V gene's germline CDR1 is LNHNV and CDR2 YYDKDF (reference sequence).

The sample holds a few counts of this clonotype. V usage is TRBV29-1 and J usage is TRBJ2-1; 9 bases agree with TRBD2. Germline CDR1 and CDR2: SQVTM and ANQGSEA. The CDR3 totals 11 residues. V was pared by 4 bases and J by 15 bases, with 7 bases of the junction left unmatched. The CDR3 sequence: CSVGLAGYLFF. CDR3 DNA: TGCAGCGTTGGGCTAGCGGGGTATCTGTTCTTC.

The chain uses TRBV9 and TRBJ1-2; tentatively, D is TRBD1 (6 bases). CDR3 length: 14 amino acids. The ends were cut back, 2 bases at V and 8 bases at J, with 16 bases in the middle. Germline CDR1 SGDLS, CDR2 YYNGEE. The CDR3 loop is CASSVEGQGRGYTF. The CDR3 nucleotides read TGTGCCAGCAGCGTCGAGGGACAAGGAAGAGGCTACACCTTC.

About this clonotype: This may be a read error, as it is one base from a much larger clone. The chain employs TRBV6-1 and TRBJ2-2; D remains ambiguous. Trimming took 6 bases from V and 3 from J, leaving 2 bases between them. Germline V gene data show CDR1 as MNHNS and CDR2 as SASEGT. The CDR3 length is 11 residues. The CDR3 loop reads CASRDTGELFF. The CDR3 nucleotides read TGTGCCAGCAGGGACACCGGGGAGCTGTTTTTT.

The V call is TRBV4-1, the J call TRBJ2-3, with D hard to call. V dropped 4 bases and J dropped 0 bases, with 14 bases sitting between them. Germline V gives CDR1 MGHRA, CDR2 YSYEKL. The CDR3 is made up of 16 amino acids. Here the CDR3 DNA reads TGCGCCAGCAGCCGTGACGGACGGCCTAGCACAGATACGCAGTATTTT. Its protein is CASSRDGRPSTDTQYF.

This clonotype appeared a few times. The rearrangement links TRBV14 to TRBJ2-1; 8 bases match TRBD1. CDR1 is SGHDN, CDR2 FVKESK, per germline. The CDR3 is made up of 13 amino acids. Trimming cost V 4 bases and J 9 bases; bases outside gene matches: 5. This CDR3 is CASSPGTGFEQFF. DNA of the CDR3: TGTGCCAGCAGCCCGGGGACAGGCTTTGAGCAGTTCTTC. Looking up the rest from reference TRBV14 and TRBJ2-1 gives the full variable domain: EAGVTQFPSHSVIEKGQTVTLRCDPISGHDNLYWYRRVMGKEIKFLLHFVKESKQDESGMPNNRFLAERTGGTYSTLKVQPAELEDSGVYFCASSPGTGFEQFFGPGTRLTVL.

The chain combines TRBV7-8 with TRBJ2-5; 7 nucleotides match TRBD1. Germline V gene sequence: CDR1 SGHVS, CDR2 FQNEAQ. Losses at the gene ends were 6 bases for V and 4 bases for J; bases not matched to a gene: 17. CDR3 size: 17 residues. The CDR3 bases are TGTGCCAGCAGTCGAAAGCGGACAGGTCATATGGCAGAGACCCAGTACTTC. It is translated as CASSRKRTGHMAETQYF.

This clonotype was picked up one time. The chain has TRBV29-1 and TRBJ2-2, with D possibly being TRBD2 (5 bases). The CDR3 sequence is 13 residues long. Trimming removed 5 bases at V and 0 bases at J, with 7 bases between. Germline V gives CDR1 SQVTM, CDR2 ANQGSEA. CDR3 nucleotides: TGCAGCGTTAGAGGGCCGAACACCGGGGAGCTGTTTTTT. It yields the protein CSVRGPNTGELFF.

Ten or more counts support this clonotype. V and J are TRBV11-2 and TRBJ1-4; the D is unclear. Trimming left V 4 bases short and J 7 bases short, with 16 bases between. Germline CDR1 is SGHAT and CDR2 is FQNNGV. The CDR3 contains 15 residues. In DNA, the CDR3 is TGTGCCAGCAGCTCCTTTAAAACCAAGGTTGAAAAACTGTTTTTT. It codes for CASSSFKTKVEKLFF.

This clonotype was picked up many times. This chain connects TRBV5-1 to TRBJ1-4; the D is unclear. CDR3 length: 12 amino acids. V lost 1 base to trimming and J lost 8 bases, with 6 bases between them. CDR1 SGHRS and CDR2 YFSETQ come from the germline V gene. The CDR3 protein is CASSLMGEKLFF. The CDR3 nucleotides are TGCGCCAGCAGCTTGATGGGGGAAAAACTGTTTTTT.

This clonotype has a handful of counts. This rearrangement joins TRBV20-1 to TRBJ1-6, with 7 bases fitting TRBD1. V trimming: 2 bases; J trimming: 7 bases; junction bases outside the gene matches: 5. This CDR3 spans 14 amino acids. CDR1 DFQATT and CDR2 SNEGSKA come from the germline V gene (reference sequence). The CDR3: CSARKDRTNSPLHF. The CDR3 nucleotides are TGCAGTGCTAGAAAGGACAGGACGAATTCACCCCTCCACTTT.

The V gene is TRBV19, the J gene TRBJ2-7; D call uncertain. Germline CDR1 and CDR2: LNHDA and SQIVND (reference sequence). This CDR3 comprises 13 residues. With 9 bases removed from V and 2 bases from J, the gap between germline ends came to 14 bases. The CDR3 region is CARQTRGPYEQYF. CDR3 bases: TGTGCCAGACAGACACGAGGCCCCTACGAGCAGTACTTC. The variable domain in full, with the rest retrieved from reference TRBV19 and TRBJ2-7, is DGGITQSPKYLFRKEGQNVTLSCEQNLNHDAMYWYRQDPGQGLRLIYYSQIVNDFQKGDIAEGYSVSREKKESFPLTVTSAQKNPTAFYLCARQTRGPYEQYFGPGTRLTVT.

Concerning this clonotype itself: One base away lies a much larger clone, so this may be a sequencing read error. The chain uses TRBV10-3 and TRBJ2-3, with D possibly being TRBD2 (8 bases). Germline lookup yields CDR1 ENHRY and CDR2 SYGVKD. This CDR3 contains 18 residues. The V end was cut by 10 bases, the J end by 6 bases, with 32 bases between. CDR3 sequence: CATSGAGTAGDTTDTQYF. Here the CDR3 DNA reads TGTGCCACCAGCGGGGCTGGGACAGCGGGGGACACGACGGATACGCAGTATTTT.

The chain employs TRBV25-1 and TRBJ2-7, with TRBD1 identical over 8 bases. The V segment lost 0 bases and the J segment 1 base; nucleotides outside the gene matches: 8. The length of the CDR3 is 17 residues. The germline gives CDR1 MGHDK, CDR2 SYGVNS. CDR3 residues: CASSEYRYWDRSYEQYF. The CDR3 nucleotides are TGTGCCAGCAGTGAATACCGTTACTGGGACAGGTCCTACGAGCAGTACTTC.

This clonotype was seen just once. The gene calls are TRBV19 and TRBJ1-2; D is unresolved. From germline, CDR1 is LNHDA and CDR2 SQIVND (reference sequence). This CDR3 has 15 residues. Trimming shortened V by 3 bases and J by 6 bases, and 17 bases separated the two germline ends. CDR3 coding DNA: TGTGCCAGTAGTATTTCCGGGCGACTCCTTCATGGCTACACCTTC. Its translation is CASSISGRLLHGYTF.

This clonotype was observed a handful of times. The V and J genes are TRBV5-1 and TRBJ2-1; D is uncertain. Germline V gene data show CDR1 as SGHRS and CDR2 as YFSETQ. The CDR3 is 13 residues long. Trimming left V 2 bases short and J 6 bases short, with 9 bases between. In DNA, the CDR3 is TGCGCCAGCAGCTTCCCGGAGCTCAATGAGCAGTTCTTC. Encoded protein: CASSFPELNEQFF.